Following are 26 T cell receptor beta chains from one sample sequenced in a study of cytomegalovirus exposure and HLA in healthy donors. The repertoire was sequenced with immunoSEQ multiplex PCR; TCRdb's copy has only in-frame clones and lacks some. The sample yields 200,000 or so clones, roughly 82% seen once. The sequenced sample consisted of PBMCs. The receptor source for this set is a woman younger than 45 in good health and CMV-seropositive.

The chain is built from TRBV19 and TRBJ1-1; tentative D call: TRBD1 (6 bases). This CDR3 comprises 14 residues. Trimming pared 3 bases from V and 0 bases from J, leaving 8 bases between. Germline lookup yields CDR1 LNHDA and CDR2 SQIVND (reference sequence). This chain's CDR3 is CASSIRDMNTEAFF. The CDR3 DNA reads TGTGCCAGTAGTATTCGGGACATGAACACTGAAGCTTTCTTT.

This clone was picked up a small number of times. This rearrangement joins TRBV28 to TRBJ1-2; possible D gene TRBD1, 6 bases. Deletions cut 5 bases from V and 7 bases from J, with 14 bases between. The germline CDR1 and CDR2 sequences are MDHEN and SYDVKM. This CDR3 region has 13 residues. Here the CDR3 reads CASSHSQGFGYTF. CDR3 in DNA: TGTGCCAGCAGTCACTCACAGGGTTTTGGCTACACCTTC.

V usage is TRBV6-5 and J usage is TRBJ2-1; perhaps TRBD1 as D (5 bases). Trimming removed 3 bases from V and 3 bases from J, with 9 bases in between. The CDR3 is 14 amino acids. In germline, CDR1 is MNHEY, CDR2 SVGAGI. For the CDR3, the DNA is TGTGCCAGCAGTTATGGGGCGGACTACAATGAGCAGTTCTTC. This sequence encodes CASSYGADYNEQFF.

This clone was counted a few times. Written as DNA, the CDR3 is TGCGCCAGCAGCTTTGGGCACAGCTCTGGAAACACCATATATTTT. Translated, it gives CASSFGHSSGNTIYF. The chain has TRBV5-1 and TRBJ1-3; no clear D. CDR3 length: 15 residues. V lost 2 bases and J 0 bases, leaving 9 bases between the germline ends. From germline, CDR1 is SGHRS and CDR2 YFSETQ.

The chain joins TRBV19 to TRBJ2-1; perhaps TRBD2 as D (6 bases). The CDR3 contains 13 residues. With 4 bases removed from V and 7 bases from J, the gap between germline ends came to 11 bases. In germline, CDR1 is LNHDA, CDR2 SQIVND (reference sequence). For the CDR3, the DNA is TGTGCCAGTAGTACTTGGGACTGGAATGAGCAGTTCTTC. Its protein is CASSTWDWNEQFF.

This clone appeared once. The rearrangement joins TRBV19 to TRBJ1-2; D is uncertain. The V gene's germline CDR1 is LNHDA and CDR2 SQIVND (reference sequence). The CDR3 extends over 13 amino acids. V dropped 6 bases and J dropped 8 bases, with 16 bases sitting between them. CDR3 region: CASSLELATGYTF. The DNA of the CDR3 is TGTGCCAGTAGCCTAGAGCTGGCAACCGGCTACACCTTC.

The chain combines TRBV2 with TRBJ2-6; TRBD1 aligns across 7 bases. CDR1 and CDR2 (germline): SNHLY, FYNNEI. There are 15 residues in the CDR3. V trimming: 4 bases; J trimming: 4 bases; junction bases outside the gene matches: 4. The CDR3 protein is CASSVGGSGANVLTF. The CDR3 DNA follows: TGTGCCAGCAGTGTAGGGGGCTCCGGGGCCAACGTCCTGACTTTC.

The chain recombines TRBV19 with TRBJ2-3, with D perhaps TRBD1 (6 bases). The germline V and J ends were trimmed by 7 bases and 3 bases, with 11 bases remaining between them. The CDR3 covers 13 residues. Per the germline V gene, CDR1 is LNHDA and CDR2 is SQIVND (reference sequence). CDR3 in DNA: TGTGCCAGTAACCCAGGGGAGACAGATACGCAGTATTTT. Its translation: CASNPGETDTQYF.

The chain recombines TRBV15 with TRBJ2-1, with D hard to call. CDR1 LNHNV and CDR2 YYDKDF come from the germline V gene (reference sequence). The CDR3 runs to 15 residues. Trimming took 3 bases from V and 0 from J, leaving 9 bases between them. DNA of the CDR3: TGTGCCACCAGCAGCCTGGCGGACTCCTACAATGAGCAGTTCTTC. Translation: CATSSLADSYNEQFF.

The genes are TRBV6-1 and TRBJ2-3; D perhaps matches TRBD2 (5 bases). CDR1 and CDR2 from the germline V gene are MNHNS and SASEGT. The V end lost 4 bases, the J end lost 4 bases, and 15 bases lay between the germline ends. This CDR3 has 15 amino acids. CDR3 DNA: TGTGCCAGCAGTGCTATGGCGGGTGATTCAGATACGCAGTATTTT. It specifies CASSAMAGDSDTQYF.

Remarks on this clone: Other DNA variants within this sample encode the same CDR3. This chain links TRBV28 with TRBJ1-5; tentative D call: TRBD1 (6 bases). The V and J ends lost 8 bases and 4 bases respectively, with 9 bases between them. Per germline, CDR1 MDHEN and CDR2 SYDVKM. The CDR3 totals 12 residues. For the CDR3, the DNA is TGTGCCAGCCTGACAGGAAATCAGCCCCAGCATTTT. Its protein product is CASLTGNQPQHF.

Written as DNA, the CDR3 is TGTGCCAGCAGCGTAGAGCAGCGAACGACCGGGGAGCTGTTTTTT. It encodes CASSVEQRTTGELFF. The rearrangement joins TRBV9 to TRBJ2-2; D is undetermined. Germline V gene lookup returns CDR1 SGDLS and CDR2 YYNGEE. V was shortened by 0 bases and J by 5 bases, with 11 bases between the two germline ends. The CDR3 runs to 15 residues.

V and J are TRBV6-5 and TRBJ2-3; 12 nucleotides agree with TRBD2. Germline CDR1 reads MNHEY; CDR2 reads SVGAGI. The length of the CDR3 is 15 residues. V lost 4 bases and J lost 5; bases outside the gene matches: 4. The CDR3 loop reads CASSSGLAGRDTQYF. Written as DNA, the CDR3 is TGTGCCAGCAGTTCCGGACTAGCGGGAAGAGATACGCAGTATTTT.

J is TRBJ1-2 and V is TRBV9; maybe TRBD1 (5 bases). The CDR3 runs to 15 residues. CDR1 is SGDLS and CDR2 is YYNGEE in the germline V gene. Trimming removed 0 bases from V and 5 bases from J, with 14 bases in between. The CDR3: CASSVEAKGVYGYTF. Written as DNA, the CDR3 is TGTGCCAGCAGCGTAGAGGCGAAAGGGGTGTATGGCTACACCTTC.

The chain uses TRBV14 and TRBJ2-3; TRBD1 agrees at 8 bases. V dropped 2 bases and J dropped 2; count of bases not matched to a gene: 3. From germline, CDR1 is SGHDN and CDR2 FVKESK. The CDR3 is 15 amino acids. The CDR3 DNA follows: TGTGCCAGCAGCCAATGGGACAGGATCACAGATACGCAGTATTTT. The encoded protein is CASSQWDRITDTQYF.

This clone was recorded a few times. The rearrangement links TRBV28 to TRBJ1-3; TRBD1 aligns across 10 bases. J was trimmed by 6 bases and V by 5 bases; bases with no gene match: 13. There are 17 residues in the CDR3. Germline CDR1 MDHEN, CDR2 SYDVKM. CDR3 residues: CASSRTGQGVRENTIYF. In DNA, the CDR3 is TGTGCCAGCAGTCGAACCGGACAGGGGGTTCGGGAAAACACCATATATTTT.

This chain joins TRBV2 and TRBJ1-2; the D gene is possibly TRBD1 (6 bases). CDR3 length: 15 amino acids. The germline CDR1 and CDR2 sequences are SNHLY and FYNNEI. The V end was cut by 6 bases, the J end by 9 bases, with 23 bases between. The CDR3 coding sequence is TGTGCCAGCAGGGGATCGACAGGCCGCGCCGGGAGCTACACCTTC. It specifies CASRGSTGRAGSYTF. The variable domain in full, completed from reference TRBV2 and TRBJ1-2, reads EPEVTQTPSHQVTQMGQEVILRCVPISNHLYFYWYRQILGQKVEFLVSFYNNEISEKSEIFDDQFSVERPDGSNFTLKIRSTKLEDSAMYFCASRGSTGRAGSYTFGSGTRLTVV.

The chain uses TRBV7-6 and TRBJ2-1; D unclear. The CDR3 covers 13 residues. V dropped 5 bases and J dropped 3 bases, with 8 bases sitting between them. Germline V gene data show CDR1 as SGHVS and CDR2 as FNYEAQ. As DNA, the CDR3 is TGTGCCAGCAGCCCAATAGACTACAATGAGCAGTTCTTC. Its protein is CASSPIDYNEQFF.

The CDR3 spells CASSVGSRQETQYF. The CDR3 coding sequence is TGTGCCAGCAGTGTCGGGTCCCGACAAGAGACCCAGTACTTC. This chain links TRBV6-5 with TRBJ2-5; D unresolved. V lost 5 bases and J 2 bases, leaving 12 bases between the germline ends. Germline V gene data show CDR1 as MNHEY and CDR2 as SVGAGI. This CDR3 has 14 residues.

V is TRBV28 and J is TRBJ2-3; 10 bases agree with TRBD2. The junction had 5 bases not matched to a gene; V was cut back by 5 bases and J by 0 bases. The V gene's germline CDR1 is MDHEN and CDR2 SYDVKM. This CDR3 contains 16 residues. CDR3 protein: CASSPMTSGSTDTQYF. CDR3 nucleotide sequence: TGTGCCAGCAGTCCTATGACTAGCGGGAGCACAGATACGCAGTATTTT.

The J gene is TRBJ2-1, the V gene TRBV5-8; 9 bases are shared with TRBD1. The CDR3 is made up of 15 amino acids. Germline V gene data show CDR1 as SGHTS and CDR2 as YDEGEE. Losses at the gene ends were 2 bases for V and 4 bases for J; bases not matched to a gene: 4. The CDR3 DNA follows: TGTGCCAGCAGCTTCGGGACAGGGTGGTACAATGAGCAGTTCTTC. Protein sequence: CASSFGTGWYNEQFF.

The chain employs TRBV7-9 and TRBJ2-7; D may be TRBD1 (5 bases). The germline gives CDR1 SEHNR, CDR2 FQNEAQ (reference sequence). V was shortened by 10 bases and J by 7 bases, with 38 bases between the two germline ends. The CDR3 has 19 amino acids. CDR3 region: CATSTFPGQGSPSAKEQYF. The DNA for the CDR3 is TGTGCCACCTCGACTTTTCCCGGACAAGGCTCCCCATCGGCAAAAGAGCAGTACTTC.

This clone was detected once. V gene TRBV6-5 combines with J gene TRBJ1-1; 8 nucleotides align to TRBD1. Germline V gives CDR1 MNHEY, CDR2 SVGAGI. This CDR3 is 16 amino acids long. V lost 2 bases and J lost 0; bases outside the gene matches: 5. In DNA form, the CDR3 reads TGTGCCAGCAGTTACAGAAGGACAGGGATGAACACTGAAGCTTTCTTT. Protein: CASSYRRTGMNTEAFF.

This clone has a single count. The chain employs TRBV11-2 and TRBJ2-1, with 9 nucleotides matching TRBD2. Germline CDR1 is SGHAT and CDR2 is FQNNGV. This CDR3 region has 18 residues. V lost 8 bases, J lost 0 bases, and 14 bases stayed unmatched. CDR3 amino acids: CASLRGLAGISSYNEQFF. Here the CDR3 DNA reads TGTGCCAGCCTACGGGGCCTAGCGGGGATTAGCTCCTACAATGAGCAGTTCTTC.

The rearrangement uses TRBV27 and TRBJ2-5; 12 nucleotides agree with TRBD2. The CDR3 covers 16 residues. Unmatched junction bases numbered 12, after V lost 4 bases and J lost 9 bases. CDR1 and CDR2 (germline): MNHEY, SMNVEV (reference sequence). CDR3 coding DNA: TGTGCCAGCAGTTACAAACTAGCGGGAGGCCGGATGGCCCAGTACTTC. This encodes CASSYKLAGGRMAQYF.

DNA of the CDR3: TGTGCCAGCAGCTTAGCAGGGGATTCCGGCTATGGCTACACCTTC. The encoded protein is CASSLAGDSGYGYTF. V and J are TRBV5-4 and TRBJ1-2; D might be TRBD1 (6 bases). V gave up 2 bases and J gave up 4 bases, with 15 bases separating them. The CDR3 is 15 residues long. Germline V gene sequence: CDR1 SGHNT, CDR2 YYREEE (reference sequence).